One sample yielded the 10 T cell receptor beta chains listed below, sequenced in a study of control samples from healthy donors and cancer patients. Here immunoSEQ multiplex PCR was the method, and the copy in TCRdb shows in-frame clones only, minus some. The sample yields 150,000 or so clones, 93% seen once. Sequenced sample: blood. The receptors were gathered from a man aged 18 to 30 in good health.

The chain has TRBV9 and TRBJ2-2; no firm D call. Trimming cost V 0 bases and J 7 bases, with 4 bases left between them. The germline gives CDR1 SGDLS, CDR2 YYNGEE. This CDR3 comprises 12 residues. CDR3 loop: CASSVGGGELFF. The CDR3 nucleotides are TGTGCCAGCAGCGTAGGGGGCGGGGAGCTGTTTTTT.

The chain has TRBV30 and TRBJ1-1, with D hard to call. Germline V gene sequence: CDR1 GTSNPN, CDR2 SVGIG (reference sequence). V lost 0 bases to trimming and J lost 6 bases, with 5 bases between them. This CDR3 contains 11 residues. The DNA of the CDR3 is TGTGCCTGGAGTGTACGCGCTGAAGCTTTCTTT. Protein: CAWSVRAEAFF.

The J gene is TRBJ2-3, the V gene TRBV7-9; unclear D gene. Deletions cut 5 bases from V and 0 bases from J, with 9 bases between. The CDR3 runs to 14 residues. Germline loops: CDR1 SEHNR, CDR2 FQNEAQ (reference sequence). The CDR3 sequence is CASSPPISTDTQYF. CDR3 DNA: TGTGCCAGCAGCCCGCCTATTAGCACAGATACGCAGTATTTT.

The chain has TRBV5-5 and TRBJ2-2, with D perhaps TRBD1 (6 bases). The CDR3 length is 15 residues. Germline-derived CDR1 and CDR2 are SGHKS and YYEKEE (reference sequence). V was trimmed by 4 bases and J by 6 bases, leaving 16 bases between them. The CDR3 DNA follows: TGTGCCAGCAGCCCCCAGGGGTTCTACCCCGGGGAGCTGTTTTTT. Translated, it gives CASSPQGFYPGELFF.

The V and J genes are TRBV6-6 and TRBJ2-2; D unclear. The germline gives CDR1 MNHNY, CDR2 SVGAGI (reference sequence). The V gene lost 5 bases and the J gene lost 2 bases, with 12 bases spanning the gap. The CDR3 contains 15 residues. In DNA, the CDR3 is TGTGCCAGCAGTCTCCGAAAATTCAACACCGGGGAGCTGTTTTTT. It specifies CASSLRKFNTGELFF.

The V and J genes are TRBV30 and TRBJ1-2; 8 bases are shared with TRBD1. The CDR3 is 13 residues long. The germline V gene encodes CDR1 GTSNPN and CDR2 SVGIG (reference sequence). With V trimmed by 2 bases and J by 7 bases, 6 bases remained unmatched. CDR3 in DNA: TGTGCCTGGAGTCTACAGGGGGACGGTGGCTACACCTTC. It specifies CAWSLQGDGGYTF.

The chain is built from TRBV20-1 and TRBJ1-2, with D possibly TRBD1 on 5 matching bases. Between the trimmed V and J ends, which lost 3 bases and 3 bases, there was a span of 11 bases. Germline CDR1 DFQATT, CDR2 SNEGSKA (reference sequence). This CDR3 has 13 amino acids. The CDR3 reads CSASGGFDYGYTF. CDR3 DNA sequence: TGCAGTGCTAGTGGGGGTTTTGACTATGGCTACACCTTC.

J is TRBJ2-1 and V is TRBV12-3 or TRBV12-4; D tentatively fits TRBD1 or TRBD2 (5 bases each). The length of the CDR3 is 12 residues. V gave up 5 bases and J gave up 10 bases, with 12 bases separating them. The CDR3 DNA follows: TGTGCCAGCAGTGCCGGGACGCCCGAGCAGTTCTTC. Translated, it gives CASSAGTPEQFF.

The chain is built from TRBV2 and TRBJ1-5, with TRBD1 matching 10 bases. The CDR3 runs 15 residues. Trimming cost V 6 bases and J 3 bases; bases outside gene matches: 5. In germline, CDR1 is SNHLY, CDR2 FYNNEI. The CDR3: CASRRDRGNNQPQHF. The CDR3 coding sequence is TGTGCCAGCAGGAGGGACAGGGGCAACAATCAGCCCCAGCATTTT.

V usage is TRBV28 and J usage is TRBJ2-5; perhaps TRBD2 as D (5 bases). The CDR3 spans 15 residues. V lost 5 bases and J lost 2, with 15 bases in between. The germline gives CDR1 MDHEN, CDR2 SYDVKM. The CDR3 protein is CASSGRRTIQETQYF. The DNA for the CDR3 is TGTGCCAGCAGTGGAAGGAGGACGATTCAAGAGACCCAGTACTTC.